A selection of T cell receptor beta chains follows, all from one sample in a study of T-cell reconstitution after alpha-beta-depleted transplantation in children. TCRdb passed the PCR reads through MiXCR, listing each CDR3 protein once. The data show about 240,000 distinct CDR3 sequences, about 25% seen once. This material consisted of PBMCs, taken before TCRalphabeta/CD19-depleted stem cell transplant. The receptors stem from a girl between 2 and 10 years old with Fanconi anemia, due to receive a stem cell transplant. Both conserved end residues are part of each CDR3. The order of the fields is clone size, V gene, D gene, J gene, CDR3 protein, CDR3 DNA. The D gene is left open where the match is weak. Not every row has a clone size; where given, it reads once, few, many or a size class.

many	TRBV12-3/TRBV12-4	.	TRBJ2-5	CASSLMRETQYF	TGTGCCAGCAGTTTGATGAGGGAGACCCAGTACTTC
many	TRBV5-5	TRBD2	TRBJ2-1	CASVSAGGYNEQFF	TGTGCCAGCGTGTCAGCGGGGGGGTACAATGAGCAGTTCTTC
.	TRBV6-5	.	TRBJ2-7	CASSYAGTYEQYF	TGTGCCAGCAGTTATGCAGGGACCTACGAGCAGTACTTC
many	TRBV29-1	TRBD2	TRBJ2-1	CSVEASGVLGEQFF	TGCAGCGTTGAGGCTAGCGGAGTTCTGGGTGAGCAGTTCTTC
.	TRBV7-9	.	TRBJ1-2	CASSLNVQITF	TGTGCCAGCAGCTTAAATGTCCAGATCACCTTC
few	TRBV6-6	.	TRBJ2-7	CASEGLAYEQYF	TGTGCCAGCGAAGGGCTGGCCTACGAGCAGTACTTC
.	TRBV27	.	TRBJ1-2	CASSFKGLGYTF	TGTGCCAGCAGTTTTAAGGGTCTTGGCTACACCTTC
.	TRBV29-1	TRBD1	TRBJ2-5	CSGRQGARETQYF	TGCAGCGGGCGACAGGGGGCGAGGGAGACCCAGTACTTC
.	TRBV29-1	.	TRBJ2-3	CSVAERGGGNTQYF	TGCAGCGTTGCTGAGCGGGGAGGGGGGAATACGCAGTATTTT
.	TRBV20-1	.	TRBJ2-1	CSARGQPKYNEQFF	TGCAGTGCTAGAGGACAGCCGAAATACAATGAGCAGTTCTTC
many	TRBV6-2/TRBV6-3	.	TRBJ2-1	CASSYSSPGTDKGNEQFF	TGTGCCAGCAGTTATTCTTCCCCGGGGACGGACAAAGGCAATGAGCAGTTCTTC
few	TRBV7-2	TRBD2	TRBJ2-7	CASSSRTSGRVYEQYF	TGTGCCAGCAGCTCGAGGACTAGCGGGAGAGTATACGAGCAGTACTTC
many	TRBV6-1	.	TRBJ2-7	CASARYEQYF	TGTGCCAGCGCCCGCTACGAGCAGTACTTC
few	TRBV18	TRBD1	TRBJ1-3	CASSPRPWTGRSSGNTIYF	TGTGCCAGCTCACCTAGACCATGGACAGGCCGCAGCTCTGGAAACACCATATATTTT
few	TRBV28	.	TRBJ1-1	CASNQMGRDGTEAFF	TGTGCCAGCAATCAAATGGGGAGGGATGGGACTGAAGCTTTCTTT
many	TRBV18	.	TRBJ2-4	CASSPSSLVGNIQYF	TGTGCCAGCTCACCATCTTCCCTAGTTGGGAACATTCAGTACTTC
.	TRBV9	.	TRBJ2-3	CASSVAGPRENWFSSTDTQYF	TGTGCCAGCAGCGTAGCGGGACCGAGAGAAAACTGGTTTTCTAGCACAGATACGCAGTATTTT
few	TRBV29-1	.	TRBJ2-2	CSVLAGGELFF	TGCAGCGTTTTGGCAGGCGGGGAGCTGTTTTTT
.	TRBV16	.	TRBJ2-7	CASSQYLAEQYF	TGTGCCAGCAGCCAATACCTTGCCGAGCAGTACTTC
many	TRBV20-1	.	TRBJ2-7	CSASRFKGYEQYF	TGCAGTGCTAGTCGGTTTAAGGGGTACGAGCAGTACTTC
.	TRBV7-9	.	TRBJ2-5	CASSYHSQEETQYF	TGTGCCAGCAGCTACCATTCCCAAGAAGAGACCCAGTACTTC
.	TRBV5-1	TRBD2	TRBJ2-7	CASSFFPTPGLAYEQYF	TGCGCCAGCAGCTTTTTCCCAACCCCGGGACTAGCTTACGAGCAGTACTTC
.	TRBV9	.	TRBJ2-7	CASSDPLPGLLSYEQYF	TGTGCCAGCAGCGACCCTCTCCCCGGACTCCTCTCCTACGAGCAGTACTTC
few	TRBV29-1	TRBD2	TRBJ2-1	CSDAGTSGSYNEQFF	TGCAGCGATGCCGGGACTAGCGGGTCCTACAATGAGCAGTTCTTC
medium-sized	TRBV12-3/TRBV12-4	.	TRBJ2-5	CASSLGETQYF	TGTGCCAGCAGCTTAGGGGAGACCCAGTACTTC
many	TRBV5-1	.	TRBJ2-1	CASSLERPYNEQFF	TGCGCCAGCAGCTTGGAACGCCCTTACAATGAGCAGTTCTTC
.	TRBV20-1	TRBD1	TRBJ2-7	CSARTNNRGVSYEQYF	TGCAGTGCTAGGACTAATAACAGGGGGGTTTCCTACGAGCAGTACTTC
few	TRBV20-1	.	TRBJ1-1	CSARGINTEAFF	TGCAGTGCTAGAGGGATTAACACTGAAGCTTTCTTT
many	TRBV6-6	TRBD1	TRBJ2-7	CASSYRGPYEQYF	TGTGCCAGCAGTTACAGGGGGCCCTACGAGCAGTACTTC
many	TRBV7-8	TRBD2	TRBJ2-1	CASRLRRAGGQYNEQFF	TGTGCCAGCAGGTTAAGACGGGCGGGGGGCCAATACAATGAGCAGTTCTTC
many	TRBV5-1	.	TRBJ2-7	CASSLEPTGDEQYF	TGCGCCAGCAGCTTGGAACCAACCGGGGACGAGCAGTACTTC
.	TRBV5-1	TRBD2	TRBJ2-1	CASSLWLAGVSSYNEQFF	TGCGCCAGCAGCTTGTGGCTAGCGGGAGTCTCCTCCTACAATGAGCAGTTCTTC
.	TRBV5-1	.	TRBJ2-5	CASSTNQETQYF	TGCGCCAGCAGCACAAATCAAGAGACCCAGTACTTC
few	TRBV7-8	.	TRBJ2-1	CASRSSGISYNEQFF	TGTGCCAGCAGGAGTAGCGGTATCTCCTACAATGAGCAGTTCTTC
.	TRBV6-1	.	TRBJ2-7	CASKGPGLVTTYEQYF	TGTGCCAGCAAGGGTCCAGGGCTAGTGACGACCTACGAGCAGTACTTC
few	TRBV20-1	TRBD2	TRBJ2-1	CSAREREGPYNEQFF	TGCAGTGCTAGAGAGCGGGAGGGCCCCTACAATGAGCAGTTCTTC
few	TRBV6-2/TRBV6-3	.	TRBJ2-1	CASMRRGYNEQFF	TGTGCCAGCATGCGGAGAGGGTACAATGAGCAGTTCTTC
few	TRBV20-1	.	TRBJ2-3	CSVTKGSPWGKDTQYF	TGCAGTGTTACGAAAGGGAGCCCCTGGGGAAAAGATACGCAGTATTTT
once	TRBV4-1	TRBD2	TRBJ2-5	CASSLGTSGSETQYF	TGCGCCAGCAGCCTCGGGACTAGCGGGAGTGAGACCCAGTACTTC
many	TRBV20-1	TRBD1	TRBJ2-7	CSAPNSGQGLYEQYF	TGCAGTGCCCCTAACTCGGGACAGGGGCTCTACGAGCAGTACTTC
few	TRBV12-3/TRBV12-4	.	TRBJ2-7	CASSHWTESYEQYF	TGTGCCAGCAGTCACTGGACAGAATCCTACGAGCAGTACTTC
few	TRBV28	TRBD1	TRBJ2-7	CASIPTGASHEQYF	TGTGCCAGCATTCCGACAGGGGCGTCCCACGAGCAGTACTTC